Listed below are T cell receptor beta chains from one sample, sequenced in a study of cytomegalovirus exposure and HLA in healthy donors. The assay was immunoSEQ multiplex PCR, and TCRdb's table has in-frame clones only and misses some. The sample comprises over 150,000 clones, 80% to 90% of which are singletons, and 4.8% rests with the top ten. The source material was PBMCs. The receptors come from a girl aged 10 to 17 in good health and CMV-seropositive. The CDR3 runs from the conserved cysteine through the conserved F or W. Fields, in order: J gene, CDR3 length, D gene, clone size, V gene, CDR3 DNA, CDR3 protein. A D gene is named only where the DNA matches it firmly. Clone size appears in some rows only: once, few, many, or a class for an expanded clone.

J: TRBJ1-1
length: 15
D: TRBD1
size: .
V: TRBV2
DNA: TGTGCCAGCAGGCACACAGGGGAGGAGATCACTGAAGCTTTCTTT
CDR3: CASRHTGEEITEAFF

J: TRBJ2-7
length: 14
D: .
size: .
V: TRBV19
DNA: TGTGCCAGTACCCCGGGGCAGGGGTTCTACGAGCAGTACTTC
CDR3: CASTPGQGFYEQYF

J: TRBJ2-1
length: 14
D: TRBD1
size: .
V: TRBV11-2
DNA: TGTGCCAGCAGCCCGACAGGGGGTGAAGGTGAGCAGTTCTTC
CDR3: CASSPTGGEGEQFF

J: TRBJ2-7
length: 16
D: .
size: .
V: TRBV5-4
DNA: TGTGCCAGCAGCGCAAGGTCGCAGGGATTCTCCTACGAGCAGTACTTC
CDR3: CASSARSQGFSYEQYF

J: TRBJ2-3
length: 16
D: TRBD1
size: .
V: TRBV7-2
DNA: TGTGCCAGCAGCTTAGCCGGGACAGGGTCCACAGATACGCAGTATTTT
CDR3: CASSLAGTGSTDTQYF

J: TRBJ1-1
length: 13
D: .
size: .
V: TRBV5-1
DNA: TGCGCCAGCACGTCCGAGGGCTTCACTGAAGCTTTCTTT
CDR3: CASTSEGFTEAFF

J: TRBJ1-1
length: 15
D: .
size: .
V: TRBV5-5
DNA: TGTGCCAGCAGGACGGATGGAGGGCTGGCCACTGAAGCTTTCTTT
CDR3: CASRTDGGLATEAFF

J: TRBJ2-7
length: 14
D: TRBD1
size: .
V: TRBV6-5
DNA: TGTGCCAGCAGTTGGGGACAGGTAAATTACGAGCAGTACTTC
CDR3: CASSWGQVNYEQYF

J: TRBJ2-7
length: 15
D: .
size: .
V: TRBV13
DNA: TGTGCCAGCAGTCGCCGACAGGTCAGCTCCTACGAGCAGTACTTC
CDR3: CASSRRQVSSYEQYF

J: TRBJ1-1
length: 15
D: .
size: .
V: TRBV9
DNA: TGTGCCAGCAGCATTTACAGTGACCTGAACACTGAAGCTTTCTTT
CDR3: CASSIYSDLNTEAFF

J: TRBJ1-6
length: 16
D: TRBD1
size: .
V: TRBV4-1
DNA: TGCGCCAGCAGCCTCCGGACAGGGGGTACTAATTCACCCCTCCACTTT
CDR3: CASSLRTGGTNSPLHF

J: TRBJ2-1
length: 15
D: .
size: .
V: TRBV6-4
DNA: TGTGCCAGCAGTGCGGAATTCGTGGGGGGGCTTGAGCAGTTCTTC
CDR3: CASSAEFVGGLEQFF

J: TRBJ2-7
length: 16
D: .
size: .
V: TRBV27
DNA: TGTGCCAGCAGTTTATCTTTAGTCCGAGGAGTCTACGAGCAGTACTTC
CDR3: CASSLSLVRGVYEQYF

J: TRBJ1-4
length: 15
D: .
size: once
V: TRBV9
DNA: TGTGCCAGCAGCCCGTCGCAGGGCAGAAATGAAAAACTGTTTTTT
CDR3: CASSPSQGRNEKLFF

J: TRBJ1-2
length: 13
D: .
size: .
V: TRBV6-5
DNA: TGTGCCAGGACTACAGAGCCCAACTATGGCTACACCTTC
CDR3: CARTTEPNYGYTF

J: TRBJ1-2
length: 14
D: .
size: once
V: TRBV28
DNA: TGTGCCAGCAGTCCGCGGGAAAGAACCTATGGCTACACCTTC
CDR3: CASSPRERTYGYTF

J: TRBJ1-1
length: 12
D: TRBD1
size: .
V: TRBV7-9
DNA: TGTGCCAGCAGCCCCGGACAGGGGAAAGCTTTCTTT
CDR3: CASSPGQGKAFF

J: TRBJ2-1
length: 13
D: .
size: .
V: TRBV2
DNA: TGTGCCAGTAACAGGGTTTTGAAGAATGAGCAGTTCTTC
CDR3: CASNRVLKNEQFF

J: TRBJ2-3
length: 14
D: .
size: .
V: TRBV30
DNA: TGTGCCTGCCAATCGGGACTGGTAGCAGATACGCAGTATTTT
CDR3: CACQSGLVADTQYF

J: TRBJ1-2
length: 13
D: .
size: .
V: TRBV2
DNA: TGTGCCAGCAGTTATGGACAGCTCTATGGCTACACCTTC
CDR3: CASSYGQLYGYTF

J: TRBJ2-7
length: 13
D: .
size: .
V: TRBV19
DNA: TGTGCCAGTAGTTTAGCACTAGCTCGCGAGCAGTACTTC
CDR3: CASSLALAREQYF

J: TRBJ1-1
length: 15
D: .
size: .
V: TRBV5-1
DNA: TGCGCCAGCAGCTTCTACCAGGTGGGGGCGGCTGAAGCTTTCTTT
CDR3: CASSFYQVGAAEAFF

J: TRBJ1-2
length: 13
D: .
size: .
V: TRBV7-2
DNA: TGTGCCAGCAGCGGCGGGTTCCCCTATGGCTACACCTTC
CDR3: CASSGGFPYGYTF

J: TRBJ1-2
length: 12
D: TRBD1
size: .
V: TRBV6-5
DNA: TGTGCCAGCAGTTCCTATCAGGGGGCGAGCACCTTC
CDR3: CASSSYQGASTF

J: TRBJ1-2
length: 16
D: TRBD1
size: once
V: TRBV28
DNA: TGTGCCAGCAGGCGAACGGGACAGGGGAAGCGCTATGGCTACACCTTC
CDR3: CASRRTGQGKRYGYTF

J: TRBJ2-2
length: 16
D: TRBD1
size: .
V: TRBV5-8
DNA: TGTGCCAGCATCCTTCCCGGGACAGGGACTCCCGGGGAGCTGTTTTTT
CDR3: CASILPGTGTPGELFF

J: TRBJ2-3
length: 16
D: TRBD2
size: .
V: TRBV6-6
DNA: TGTGCCAGCAGTTCCGGACTAGCGGGGGGAACAGATACGCAGTATTTT
CDR3: CASSSGLAGGTDTQYF

J: TRBJ2-5
length: 15
D: TRBD2
size: .
V: TRBV5-6
DNA: TGTGCCAGCAGCTTATCTTTAGCGGGGAGAGAGACCCAGTACTTC
CDR3: CASSLSLAGRETQYF

J: TRBJ1-2
length: 14
D: .
size: .
V: TRBV16
DNA: TGTGCCAGCAGCCCTCAGGAGGGTACTCTTGGCTACACCTTC
CDR3: CASSPQEGTLGYTF

J: TRBJ2-3
length: 17
D: TRBD2
size: .
V: TRBV14
DNA: TGTGCCAGCAGCCAAAGATTCACTAGCGGTGACACAGATACGCAGTATTTT
CDR3: CASSQRFTSGDTDTQYF

J: TRBJ1-2
length: 15
D: .
size: .
V: TRBV2
DNA: TGTGCCAGCAGTGAAGTAGGTCGGGTTTTCTATGGCTACACCTTC
CDR3: CASSEVGRVFYGYTF

J: TRBJ2-7
length: 13
D: TRBD1
size: .
V: TRBV29-1
DNA: TGCAGCGTTGAGGGACAGGGGGCCTACGAGCAGTACTTC
CDR3: CSVEGQGAYEQYF

J: TRBJ1-5
length: 15
D: .
size: .
V: TRBV5-5
DNA: TGTGCCAGCAGCTCTCGGGTCATGGTAAATCAGCCCCAGCATTTT
CDR3: CASSSRVMVNQPQHF

J: TRBJ2-1
length: 15
D: TRBD1
size: .
V: TRBV5-8
DNA: TGTGCCAGCAGGGCCGGGACAGGGAGATCCAATGAGCAGTTCTTC
CDR3: CASRAGTGRSNEQFF

J: TRBJ1-4
length: 16
D: .
size: .
V: TRBV9
DNA: TGTGCCAGCAGCGTAGGGCAGGTAATGGCTAATGAAAAACTGTTTTTT
CDR3: CASSVGQVMANEKLFF

J: TRBJ1-1
length: 14
D: TRBD1
size: .
V: TRBV15
DNA: TGTGCCACCAGCAGGGAGGGGGCGAACACTGAAGCTTTCTTT
CDR3: CATSREGANTEAFF

J: TRBJ1-2
length: 16
D: TRBD1
size: .
V: TRBV4-1
DNA: TGCGCCAGCAGCCCAGGACAGGGGGAAAGGCTGAATGGCTACACCTTC
CDR3: CASSPGQGERLNGYTF

J: TRBJ1-5
length: 14
D: TRBD1
size: .
V: TRBV5-1
DNA: TGCGCCAGCAGCCCGACAGGGGGAGGGCAATCCCAGCATTTT
CDR3: CASSPTGGGQSQHF

J: TRBJ1-6
length: 17
D: .
size: once
V: TRBV4-1
DNA: TGCGCCAGCAGCCACCCAGGGGCCCCCCGGAATAATTCACCCCTCCACTTT
CDR3: CASSHPGAPRNNSPLHF

J: TRBJ2-3
length: 12
D: .
size: .
V: TRBV27
DNA: TGTGCCAGCGGCCTCAACACAGATACGCAGTATTTT
CDR3: CASGLNTDTQYF

J: TRBJ2-2
length: 17
D: TRBD1
size: .
V: TRBV25-1
DNA: TGTGCCAGCAGTGAAATTCGCCGGGACAGGGAAATCGGGGAGCTGTTTTTT
CDR3: CASSEIRRDREIGELFF

J: TRBJ1-1
length: 16
D: TRBD1
size: .
V: TRBV7-2
DNA: TGTGCCAGCAGCTTACACCGAGGGACAGGGAGGACTGAAGCTTTCTTT
CDR3: CASSLHRGTGRTEAFF

J: TRBJ1-1
length: 12
D: TRBD1
size: few
V: TRBV7-9
DNA: TGTGCCAGCAGCCTAACAGGGGACGTAGCTTTCTTT
CDR3: CASSLTGDVAFF

J: TRBJ1-1
length: 15
D: TRBD1
size: .
V: TRBV6-5
DNA: TGTGCCAGCAGAGCTCAGGGACAGGGAGTCACTGAAGCTTTCTTT
CDR3: CASRAQGQGVTEAFF

J: TRBJ1-5
length: 15
D: .
size: .
V: TRBV27
DNA: TGTGCCAGCAGTTTCCTAGCAGATAGCAATCAGCCCCAGCATTTT
CDR3: CASSFLADSNQPQHF

J: TRBJ2-1
length: 12
D: .
size: .
V: TRBV7-7
DNA: TGTGCTAGCGGCGCCGCACTAGGGGAGCAGTTCTTC
CDR3: CASGAALGEQFF

J: TRBJ1-2
length: 13
D: .
size: .
V: TRBV19
DNA: TGTGCCAGTAGTATAGAACCGAGCTATGGCTACACCTTC
CDR3: CASSIEPSYGYTF

J: TRBJ2-5
length: 14
D: TRBD2
size: .
V: TRBV6-1
DNA: TGTGCCAGCAGTACCCAGACTAGCGCGGAGACCCAGTACTTC
CDR3: CASSTQTSAETQYF

J: TRBJ1-1
length: 16
D: .
size: .
V: TRBV7-8
DNA: TGTGCCAGCAGCTCAACGAACGCCAGGGCGAACACTGAAGCTTTCTTT
CDR3: CASSSTNARANTEAFF

J: TRBJ2-7
length: 13
D: TRBD1
size: .
V: TRBV6-5
DNA: TGTGCCAGCAGTTACGGACAGGGCGGCGAGCAGTACTTC
CDR3: CASSYGQGGEQYF

J: TRBJ1-2
length: 15
D: .
size: .
V: TRBV6-4
DNA: TGTGCCAGCAGTGACACCCACAGGGTAAACTATGGCTACACCTTC
CDR3: CASSDTHRVNYGYTF

J: TRBJ2-1
length: 17
D: TRBD2
size: once
V: TRBV7-9
DNA: TGTGCCAGCAGCTATACCGGGACTAGCGGGGGTTATAATGAGCAGTTCTTC
CDR3: CASSYTGTSGGYNEQFF

J: TRBJ1-1
length: 14
D: .
size: .
V: TRBV10-3
DNA: TGTGCCATCAGTGGGAGGACAGCGAACACTGAAGCTTTCTTT
CDR3: CAISGRTANTEAFF

J: TRBJ1-2
length: 14
D: TRBD1
size: .
V: TRBV5-1
DNA: TGCGCCAGCAGCGCGGGCGGGACAGTCTATGGCTACACCTTC
CDR3: CASSAGGTVYGYTF

J: TRBJ2-2
length: 14
D: TRBD2
size: few
V: TRBV9
DNA: TGTGCCAGCAGCCCAGAGGGGAGGGCCGGGGAGCTGTTTTTT
CDR3: CASSPEGRAGELFF